These 31 T cell receptor beta chains were all obtained from the same sample, sequenced in a study of shared clonotypes between healthy human individuals. Sequencing used immunoSEQ multiplex PCR; TCRdb keeps in-frame clones, though not all of them. Found here are about 2 million clones, 85% to 95% of them singletons; the top ten hold 0.1% to 0.15%. Specimen: naive CD4+ T cells sorted from blood. Subset indicated: CD45RA+ positively selected. The source of these receptors is a man between 18 and 35 years old in good health.

The rearrangement joins TRBV28 to TRBJ2-7, with 8 bases that match TRBD1. The CDR3 totals 15 residues. Trimming took 7 bases from V and 5 from J; bases not matched to a gene: 13. Germline CDR1 reads MDHEN; CDR2 reads SYDVKM. CDR3 in amino acids: CASTLNVGTGNEQYF. CDR3 coding DNA: TGTGCCAGCACCCTAAACGTCGGGACAGGAAACGAGCAGTACTTC.

This chain connects TRBV7-6 to TRBJ1-3; weak D call: TRBD1 (5 bases). The CDR3 runs to 16 residues. Germline V gene lookup returns CDR1 SGHVS and CDR2 FNYEAQ. Trimming removed 4 bases at V and 0 bases at J, with 13 bases between. The CDR3 nucleotides read TGTGCCAGCAGCTCTACTGGGGGTTTCTCTGGAAACACCATATATTTT. Protein product: CASSSTGGFSGNTIYF.

This sequence joins TRBV7-8 and TRBJ1-5; TRBD1 is a possible D gene (6 bases). Trimming removed 1 base at V and 4 bases at J, with 11 bases between. CDR1 and CDR2 from the germline V gene are SGHVS and FQNEAQ. This CDR3 spans 15 amino acids. CDR3 residues: CASSLEWQGNQPQHF. In DNA, the CDR3 is TGTGCCAGCAGCTTAGAATGGCAGGGGAATCAGCCCCAGCATTTT.

The chain joins TRBV5-4 to TRBJ1-1; 9 nucleotides align to TRBD1. The CDR3 contains 14 residues. After removal of 3 bases from V and 5 bases from J, the junction contained 5 bases not matched to a gene. From germline, CDR1 is SGHNT and CDR2 YYREEE (reference sequence). CDR3 amino acids: CASSWGQGRTEAFF. In nucleotides, the CDR3 is TGTGCCAGCAGCTGGGGACAGGGAAGAACTGAAGCTTTCTTT.

This chain links TRBV6-1 with TRBJ2-2, with D maybe TRBD1 (6 bases). Trimming cost V 4 bases and J 3 bases, with 9 bases left between them. This CDR3 has 14 amino acids. Germline CDR1 MNHNS, CDR2 SASEGT. The CDR3 DNA is TGTGCCAGCAGTGCAAGACAGGACACCGGGGAGCTGTTTTTT. This encodes CASSARQDTGELFF.

The chain links TRBV5-6 to TRBJ2-4; 7 bases agree with TRBD1. Per the germline V gene, CDR1 is SGHDT and CDR2 is YYEEEE. V gave up 0 bases and J gave up 6 bases; unmatched junction bases: 6. This CDR3 is 15 amino acids long. In DNA, the CDR3 is TGTGCCAGCAGCTTGGGCCAGTCAGGGGGAAACATTCAGTACTTC. Protein sequence: CASSLGQSGGNIQYF.

The CDR3 is CASTPTGHTDTQYF. CDR3 bases: TGTGCCAGCACCCCGACAGGGCACACAGATACGCAGTATTTT. The chain is built from TRBV27 and TRBJ2-3; 7 nucleotides align to TRBD1. The trim removed 7 bases at V and 2 bases at J, leaving 6 bases unmatched. This CDR3 spans 14 amino acids. Germline lookup yields CDR1 MNHEY and CDR2 SMNVEV (reference sequence).

The chain couples TRBV30 to TRBJ1-6; unclear D gene. The CDR3 has 13 residues. The V and J ends lost 3 bases and 5 bases respectively, with 8 bases between them. CDR1 and CDR2 (germline): GTSNPN, SVGIG (reference sequence). In DNA, the CDR3 is TGTGCCTGGAGGGTAACAGATAATTCACCCCTCCACTTT. This codes for CAWRVTDNSPLHF.

The V call is TRBV7-9, the J call TRBJ1-4, with TRBD1 matching over 8 bases. This CDR3 comprises 16 residues. After removal of 1 base from V and 0 bases from J, the junction contained 1 base not matched to a gene. The germline CDR1 and CDR2 sequences are SEHNR and FQNEAQ (reference sequence). CDR3 nucleotides: TGTGCCAGCAGCTTAGGGGACAGGACAACTAATGAAAAACTGTTTTTT. This gives the protein CASSLGDRTTNEKLFF.

This chain links TRBV28 with TRBJ1-2; D is unclear. The CDR3 length is 12 residues. The germline CDR1 and CDR2 sequences are MDHEN and SYDVKM. The V end lost 6 bases, the J end lost 7 bases, and 12 bases lay between the germline ends. Here the CDR3 reads CASSQDLGGYTF. CDR3 bases: TGTGCCAGCAGCCAGGACTTGGGTGGCTACACCTTC.

CDR3 loop: CASSPGTSSLGQFF. The CDR3 DNA reads as TGTGCCAGCAGCCCCGGGACTAGCAGTCTGGGGCAGTTCTTC. The chain links TRBV6-5 to TRBJ2-1; 9 bases agree with TRBD2. V lost 6 bases, J lost 12 bases, and 12 bases stayed unmatched. Germline lookup yields CDR1 MNHEY and CDR2 SVGAGI. The CDR3 runs to 14 residues.

This sequence joins TRBV11-1 and TRBJ2-7, with D uncertain. CDR1 is SGHAT and CDR2 is FQDESV in the germline V gene (reference sequence). V lost 1 base, J lost 6 bases, and 4 bases lay in between. This CDR3 contains 11 residues. DNA for the CDR3: TGTGCCAGCAGCTTAGAAACCGAGCAGTACTTC. It yields the protein CASSLETEQYF.

The rearrangement links TRBV21-1 to TRBJ1-4. TRBV21-1 is an annotated pseudogene. The CDR3 covers 16 residues. CDR3 amino acids: CASSNRPGRMNEKLFF. CDR3 sequence (DNA): TGTGCCAGCAGCAACAGGCCGGGACGGATGAATGAAAAACTGTTTTTT.

The V gene is TRBV5-8, the J gene TRBJ1-2; D might be TRBD1 (6 bases). V lost 3 bases, J lost 4 bases, and 13 bases lay in between. Germline V gives CDR1 SGHTS, CDR2 YDEGEE. CDR3 length: 14 residues. The chain's CDR3 is CASSYGGGTYGYTF. CDR3 coding DNA: TGTGCCAGCAGCTATGGAGGGGGGACCTATGGCTACACCTTC. Variable domain in full (rest from reference TRBV5-8 and TRBJ1-2): EAGVTQSPTHLIKTRGQQATLRCSPISGHTSVYWYQQALGLGLQFLLWYDEGEERNRGNFPPRFSGRQFPNYSSELNVNALELEDSALYLCASSYGGGTYGYTFGSGTRLTVV.

The J gene is TRBJ1-5, the V gene TRBV7-2; the match to TRBD1 covers 7 bases. Germline V gives CDR1 SGHTA, CDR2 FQGNSA. The trim removed 1 base at V and 1 base at J, leaving 1 base unmatched. There are 15 residues in the CDR3. CDR3 nucleotide sequence: TGTGCCAGCAGCTTAGGGGACAGAAGCAATCAGCCCCAGCATTTT. Its protein product is CASSLGDRSNQPQHF. The whole variable domain, filled in from reference TRBV7-2 and TRBJ1-5, reads GAGVSQSPSNKVTEKGKDVELRCDPISGHTALYWYRQSLGQGLEFLIYFQGNSAPDKSGLPSDRFSAERTGGSVSTLTIQRTQQEDSAVYLCASSLGDRSNQPQHFGDGTRLSIL.

This chain joins TRBV18 and TRBJ1-1; perhaps TRBD1 as D (5 bases). Germline V lookup: CDR1 KGHSH, CDR2 LQKENI. The germline V and J ends were trimmed by 0 bases and 3 bases, with 11 bases remaining between them. The CDR3 runs to 15 residues. The CDR3 loop reads CASSPPAGGDTEAFF. In DNA, the CDR3 is TGTGCCAGCTCACCACCGGCAGGAGGGGACACTGAAGCTTTCTTT.

This chain uses TRBV6-4 with TRBJ2-7; D is ambiguous. The germline gives CDR1 MRHNA, CDR2 SNTAGT. This CDR3 region has 11 residues. V lost 6 bases and J 2 bases, leaving 5 bases between the germline ends. In DNA form, the CDR3 reads TGTGCCAGCAGGACCCCCTACGAGCAGTACTTC. The encoded protein is CASRTPYEQYF.

This rearrangement joins TRBV30 to TRBJ2-7, with TRBD1 matching 7 bases. Germline V gene sequence: CDR1 GTSNPN, CDR2 SVGIG (reference sequence). The CDR3 runs 17 residues. V was clipped by 0 bases and J by 2 bases; unmatched bases: 13. The CDR3 nucleotides are TGTGCCTGGAGTGTAGAGGCGTTTAGGCAGGGGGCCTACGAGCAGTACTTC. Amino acids: CAWSVEAFRQGAYEQYF.

The gene calls are TRBV6-1 and TRBJ1-2; D is uncertain. V was cut by 8 bases and J by 8 bases, with 18 bases left in between. The CDR3 is 13 residues long. The V gene's germline CDR1 is MNHNS and CDR2 SASEGT. The CDR3 spells CASGNNRASGYTF. As DNA, the CDR3 is TGTGCCAGCGGCAACAACCGCGCGTCCGGCTACACCTTC.

V is TRBV6-6 and J is TRBJ2-3; TRBD1 is a possible D gene (6 bases). Germline values: CDR1 MNHNY, CDR2 SVGAGI (reference sequence). The V and J ends lost 5 bases and 6 bases respectively, with 9 bases between them. This CDR3 is built from 12 residues. The CDR3 region is CASSNQGDTQYF. CDR3 coding DNA: TGTGCCAGCAGTAACCAGGGGGATACGCAGTATTTT.

This rearrangement joins TRBV2 to TRBJ2-7; a possible D gene is TRBD2 (7 bases). The germline V gene has CDR1 SNHLY and CDR2 FYNNEI. V lost 8 bases and J lost 2, with 19 bases in between. The CDR3 sequence is 15 residues long. CDR3 sequence reads: CASASRGGLPYEQYF. As DNA, the CDR3 is TGTGCCAGCGCCTCTAGGGGGGGCCTCCCCTACGAGCAGTACTTC.

This clone occurred once. The chain is built from TRBV5-5 and TRBJ2-5, with D unresolved. Deletions cut 4 bases from V and 1 base from J, with 14 bases between. Germline V gene sequence: CDR1 SGHKS, CDR2 YYEKEE (reference sequence). The CDR3 spans 15 residues. The CDR3 region is CASSRTSEFQETQYF. In DNA form, the CDR3 reads TGTGCCAGCAGCCGAACTTCTGAGTTCCAAGAGACCCAGTACTTC.

The chain is built from TRBV5-4 and TRBJ2-7; TRBD1 agrees at 9 bases. The length of the CDR3 is 14 residues. The V gene end was trimmed by 1 base and the J gene end by 4 bases; junction bases not matched to a gene: 3. The germline V gene has CDR1 SGHNT and CDR2 YYREEE (reference sequence). The CDR3 DNA is TGTGCCAGCAGCTTGTGGGACAGGGTTTACGAGCAGTACTTC. Amino acids: CASSLWDRVYEQYF.

J is TRBJ2-2 and V is TRBV6-1; a possible D gene is TRBD1 (6 bases). The CDR3 is made up of 13 amino acids. Germline-derived CDR1 and CDR2 are MNHNS and SASEGT. Between the trimmed V and J ends, which lost 8 bases and 4 bases, there was a span of 11 bases. This CDR3 reads CASSGTSTGELFF. Written as DNA, the CDR3 is TGTGCCAGCTCCGGGACAAGCACCGGGGAGCTGTTTTTT.

The rearrangement links TRBV20-1 to TRBJ2-1, with D possibly matching TRBD2 (6 bases). The ends were cut back, 3 bases at V and 9 bases at J, with 9 bases in the middle. Germline CDR1 reads DFQATT; CDR2 reads SNEGSKA (reference sequence). The CDR3 totals 11 residues. The CDR3 loop reads CSASGSGEQFF. The CDR3 nucleotides are TGCAGTGCTAGCGGGAGCGGTGAGCAGTTCTTC.

The V and J genes are TRBV2 and TRBJ2-2, with TRBD2 matching 7 bases. Germline CDR1 SNHLY, CDR2 FYNNEI. CDR3 length equals 16 residues. Losses at the gene ends were 3 bases for V and 4 bases for J; bases not matched to a gene: 8. DNA of the CDR3: TGTGCCAGCAGTGAGCGGCTAGCGGAGACCACCGGGGAGCTGTTTTTT. This gives the protein CASSERLAETTGELFF.

The rearrangement joins TRBV4-2 to TRBJ2-1, with 9 nucleotides matching TRBD2. Germline CDR1 LGHNA, CDR2 YNFKEQ. The CDR3 loop spans 14 amino acids. V shed 7 bases, J shed 8 bases, and the junction held 9 bases outside the gene matches. CDR3 protein: CASTRLAGMYEQFF. The DNA of the CDR3 is TGTGCCAGCACCAGGCTAGCGGGAATGTATGAGCAGTTCTTC.

This chain connects TRBV5-6 to TRBJ1-1; the D is unclear. V was trimmed by 3 bases and J by 0 bases, leaving 9 bases between them. Germline lookup yields CDR1 SGHDT and CDR2 YYEEEE. The CDR3 loop spans 14 amino acids. The CDR3 loop is CASSSQHMNTEAFF. The CDR3, as DNA: TGTGCCAGCAGCTCTCAGCACATGAACACTGAAGCTTTCTTT.

J is TRBJ2-4 and V is TRBV5-1; D is unclear. CDR1 SGHRS and CDR2 YFSETQ come from the germline V gene. The CDR3 is made up of 17 amino acids. With 0 bases removed from V and 0 bases from J, the gap between germline ends came to 13 bases. CDR3 bases: TGCGCCAGCAGCTTGGACAAGGGTTTACTAGCCAAAAACATTCAGTACTTC. It yields the protein CASSLDKGLLAKNIQYF.

The rearrangement uses TRBV5-1 and TRBJ2-2, with TRBD1 as a possible D gene (5 bases). V was trimmed by 4 bases and J by 5 bases, leaving 12 bases between them. The germline V gene encodes CDR1 SGHRS and CDR2 YFSETQ. This CDR3 comprises 14 residues. Here the CDR3 reads CASSLRAPTGELFF. The DNA of the CDR3 is TGCGCCAGCAGCCTCAGGGCACCGACCGGGGAGCTGTTTTTT.

The chain employs TRBV10-1 and TRBJ2-7; 7 bases align to TRBD2. The CDR3 loop spans 13 amino acids. The germline gives CDR1 WNHNN, CDR2 SYGVQD (reference sequence). V gave up 4 bases and J gave up 7 bases; unmatched junction bases: 7. The CDR3 DNA sequence: TGCGCCAGCAGTGTTCTTCAGGGAGGGGAGCAGTACTTC. Translating gives CASSVLQGGEQYF.